This paragraph reports one T cell receptor beta chain. Some clones are missing from TCRdb's copy, which holds only in-frame ones; the method was immunoSEQ multiplex PCR. This sample yields some 260,000 clones, of which 85% to 90% are seen a single time; just under 1% belongs to the top ten. V dropped 5 bases and J dropped 4 bases, with 11 bases sitting between them. The germline CDR1 and CDR2 sequences are LGHNA and YSLEER. The CDR3 length is 13 residues. These data come from a study of blood T cell repertoires in COVID-19. What was sequenced was peripheral blood. V and J are TRBV4-3 and TRBJ1-2, with D perhaps matching TRBD1 (6 bases). The receptor was derived from a middle-aged woman who had recovered from COVID-19. The chain's CDR3 is CASSGQQGYGYTF. The CDR3 DNA is TGCGCCAGCAGCGGTCAACAGGGCTATGGCTACACCTTC.